This is a list of T cell receptor beta chains from one sample in a study of blood T cell repertoires in COVID-19. TCRdb keeps only in-frame clones here, not all; method: immunoSEQ multiplex PCR. The table has 350,000 to 450,000 clones, under 90% seen once. The sequenced sample was PBMCs or T cells enriched from blood (not recorded which). Receptors originate from a woman younger than 45 who had recovered from COVID-19. CDR3s include the opening cysteine and the closing phenylalanine or tryptophan. Fields, in order: CDR3 length, J gene, V gene, D gene, clone size, CDR3 DNA, CDR3 protein. A D gene is named only where the DNA matches it firmly. Clone size appears in some rows only: once, few, many, or a class for an expanded clone.

14,TRBJ1-3,TRBV4-3,.,.,TGCGCCAGCAGCCAATCTCGCTCTGGAAACACCATATATTTT,CASSQSRSGNTIYF
13,TRBJ2-7,TRBV7-6,.,.,TGTGCCAGCAGCAGCCGGGATCCCTACGAGCAGTACTTC,CASSSRDPYEQYF
14,TRBJ2-1,TRBV9,.,.,TGTGCCAGCAGCGTAGTAGGGACTCCGAATGAGCAGTTCTTC,CASSVVGTPNEQFF
19,TRBJ1-5,TRBV7-2,.,.,TGTGCCAGCAGCTTACTCTCTGGGGTCTCGGGATTTTACAATCAGCCCCAGCATTTT,CASSLLSGVSGFYNQPQHF
12,TRBJ1-5,TRBV19,.,.,TGTGCGGTGGCGGCAGGGCGGCAGCCCCAGCATTTT,CAVAAGRQPQHF
16,TRBJ2-2,TRBV5-8,TRBD1,.,TGTGCCAGCAGCCCCCCGGGACAGGGATCCACCGGGGAGCTGTTTTTT,CASSPPGQGSTGELFF
12,TRBJ1-1,TRBV7-8,.,.,TGTGCCAGCAGCGCCTATTTCACTGAAGCTTTCTTT,CASSAYFTEAFF
13,TRBJ1-5,TRBV28,.,.,TGTGCCAGCAGTCCCCCAGGGAATCAGCCCCAGCATTTT,CASSPPGNQPQHF
17,TRBJ2-1,TRBV27,.,.,TGTGCCAGCAGTCCCCCCGGGATGTCGAGCTCCTACAATGAGCAGTTCTTC,CASSPPGMSSSYNEQFF
12,TRBJ2-5,TRBV5-1,.,.,TGCGCCAGCAGCATTAGTTTGGAGACCCAGTACTTC,CASSISLETQYF
14,TRBJ1-1,TRBV5-4,TRBD1,.,TGTGCCAGCAGAGTACAGGGGGCAAACACTGAAGCTTTCTTT,CASRVQGANTEAFF
15,TRBJ2-7,TRBV6-5,.,.,TGTGCCAGCAGTTTATCCGGGAGCTACTCCTACGAGCAGTACTTC,CASSLSGSYSYEQYF
13,TRBJ1-1,TRBV5-1,TRBD1,.,TGCGCCAGCATAGCCCAGGGGGACACTGAAGCTTTCTTT,CASIAQGDTEAFF
13,TRBJ1-1,TRBV7-6,TRBD1,.,TGTGCCAGCAGCGGACAGGGTTTCACTGAAGCTTTCTTT,CASSGQGFTEAFF
19,TRBJ1-1,TRBV4-3,TRBD1,.,TGCGCCAGCAGCCAAGGATTCTATGCGGACAGGGACATGAACACTGAAGCTTTCTTT,CASSQGFYADRDMNTEAFF
15,TRBJ2-1,TRBV5-1,.,.,TGCGCCAGCAGCTTGTTAGTCGGGGGTGGGGATGAGCAGTTCTTC,CASSLLVGGGDEQFF
16,TRBJ1-2,TRBV7-9,TRBD1,.,TGTGCCAGCAGCCCTTGGGACAGGGGAGGGGACTATGGCTACACCTTC,CASSPWDRGGDYGYTF
14,TRBJ2-5,TRBV5-1,.,.,TGCGCCAGCAGCACCGGGACTCTTCAAGAGACCCAGTACTTC,CASSTGTLQETQYF
13,TRBJ2-3,TRBV29-1,.,.,TGCAGCGGGTCAGGGCGAATGGTGGATACGCAGTATTTT,CSGSGRMVDTQYF
13,TRBJ2-3,TRBV6-5,TRBD2,few,TGTGCCAGTCGAGCGGGGGCCACAGATACGCAGTATTTT,CASRAGATDTQYF
15,TRBJ1-1,TRBV9,TRBD1,.,TGTGCCAGCTCCGTGACGCAGGGGGCCGGTACTGAAGCTTTCTTT,CASSVTQGAGTEAFF
13,TRBJ1-5,TRBV24-1,TRBD1,.,TGTGCCACCAGTGGGACAGGGAGTGGGCCCCAGCATTTT,CATSGTGSGPQHF
12,TRBJ2-7,TRBV10-2,.,.,TGCGCCAGCAGTGAGTTAGCCTTCGAGCAGTACTTC,CASSELAFEQYF
15,TRBJ2-1,TRBV15,.,.,TGTGCCACCAGCCGAGACAGGAACTCCTACAATGAGCAGTTCTTC,CATSRDRNSYNEQFF
16,TRBJ1-3,TRBV7-8,.,.,TGTGCCAGCAGCCCACGAACAGGGCCCTCTGGAAACACCATATATTTT,CASSPRTGPSGNTIYF
15,TRBJ1-2,TRBV20-1,.,.,TGCAGTGCTAGTAGTCTCGTGAACAGGGTGAATGGCTACACCTTC,CSASSLVNRVNGYTF
15,TRBJ1-4,TRBV6-5,.,.,TGTGCCAGCAGTCGCGGGGGTGCAACTAATGAAAAACTGTTTTTT,CASSRGGATNEKLFF
20,TRBJ2-7,TRBV6-2/TRBV6-3,TRBD2,.,TGTGCCAGCAGTTACACTCGGCGCGGGAGGGCCGATTTGAATAGGTACGAGCAGTACTTC,CASSYTRRGRADLNRYEQYF